A single sample gave rise to the 26 T cell receptor beta chains below, sequenced in a study of T cells in Graves' hyperthyroidism and ophthalmopathy. Amplification of TCR beta CDR3 regions used RNA as the template. A set of HTBI primers served as the primers for a first-round RT-PCR of the TCR CDR3. MiXCR was run by TCRdb on the multiplex PCR reads, yielding one entry per CDR3 protein. Of about 640,000 distinct CDR3 sequences in the sample, roughly 20% are singletons; the top ten hold 34%. Sample: blood. The receptors here all came from a man younger than 45 with Graves' ophthalmopathy.

This clonotype was detected ten times or more. This CDR3 reads CSARDGSRVSTDTQYF. The CDR3 nucleotides read TGCAGTGCTAGAGATGGGTCAAGGGTTAGCACAGATACGCAGTATTTT. The chain joins TRBV20-1 to TRBJ2-3; D ambiguous. Germline lookup yields CDR1 DFQATT and CDR2 SNEGSKA (reference sequence). The V end lost 0 bases, the J end lost 0 bases, and 13 bases lay between the germline ends. This CDR3 spans 16 amino acids.

The CDR3: CAISVEAGSNTGELFF. CDR3 in DNA: TGTGCCATCAGTGTGGAAGCGGGGTCGAACACCGGGGAGCTGTTTTTT. The genes are TRBV10-3 and TRBJ2-2; 7 positions agree with TRBD2. This CDR3 is built from 16 residues. CDR1 and CDR2 from the germline V gene are ENHRY and SYGVKD. The ends lost 4 bases at V and 0 bases at J; junction bases unmatched: 5.

On this clonotype: The junction differs from germline at one of its ends, possibly a read error. This sequence joins TRBV7-7 and TRBJ2-7; 11 bases are shared with TRBD2. Germline V gene sequence: CDR1 SSHAT, CDR2 FNYEAQ (reference sequence). There are 13 residues in the CDR3. The CDR3 protein is CASSAGTSGEQYF. CDR3 sequence (DNA): TGTGCTAGCAGCGCTGGGACTAGCGGAGAGCAGTACTTC.

This clonotype was seen ten or more times. The chain employs TRBV11-1 and TRBJ2-7, with a weak D call TRBD2 (6 bases). Germline assignment: CDR1 SGHAT and CDR2 FQDESV (reference sequence). Deletions cut 8 bases from V and 2 bases from J, with 22 bases between. There are 16 residues in the CDR3. The CDR3 region is CASSPPGTGVAYEQYF. CDR3 in DNA: TGTGCCAGCTCACCTCCCGGGACTGGGGTTGCCTACGAGCAGTACTTC.

This clonotype was detected ten times or more. The chain is built from TRBV6-1 and TRBJ2-2, with D perhaps being TRBD1 or TRBD2 (5 bases each). The V end lost 3 bases, the J end lost 7 bases, and 15 bases lay between the germline ends. The CDR3 is 15 amino acids. Germline values: CDR1 MNHNS, CDR2 SASEGT. The CDR3 nucleotides are TGTGCCAGCAGTGAGAGTTTCAGGGAGATCGGGGAGCTGTTTTTT. Translation gives CASSESFREIGELFF.

This clonotype showed up many times. This sequence joins TRBV11-2 and TRBJ2-1; the match to TRBD2 covers 9 bases. Germline V gene data show CDR1 as SGHAT and CDR2 as FQNNGV. The CDR3 sequence is 18 residues long. V trimming: 1 base; J trimming: 2 bases; junction bases outside the gene matches: 9. The CDR3 is CASSLGGWGTSPYNEQFF. The CDR3 region has the DNA TGTGCCAGCAGCTTAGGTGGTTGGGGGACTAGCCCCTACAATGAGCAGTTCTTC.

There are a few counts of this clonotype. V is TRBV27 and J is TRBJ1-2; TRBD1 aligns across 7 bases. Trimming removed 5 bases from V and 0 bases from J; junction bases left unmatched: 6. In germline, CDR1 is MNHEY, CDR2 SMNVEV (reference sequence). The CDR3 is 15 residues long. The CDR3 reads CASSPLDRTNYGYTF. In nucleotides, the CDR3 is TGTGCCAGCAGTCCGCTGGACAGGACTAACTATGGCTACACCTTC.

This clonotype showed up many times. This rearrangement joins TRBV28 to TRBJ2-1; tentatively, D is TRBD1 (6 bases). There are 13 residues in the CDR3. Germline loops: CDR1 MDHEN, CDR2 SYDVKM. The V gene lost 5 bases and the J gene lost 6 bases, with 11 bases spanning the gap. This CDR3 is CASSLTGTNEQFF. In nucleotides, the CDR3 is TGTGCCAGCAGTCTGACAGGCACCAATGAGCAGTTCTTC.

This sequence joins TRBV15 and TRBJ1-5; D remains unclear. The CDR3 loop spans 15 amino acids. Germline V lookup: CDR1 LNHNV, CDR2 YYDKDF (reference sequence). The ends were cut back, 0 bases at V and 0 bases at J, with 6 bases in the middle. The CDR3 sequence is CATSRDRISNQPQHF. Here the CDR3 DNA reads TGTGCCACCAGCAGAGACAGGATTAGCAATCAGCCCCAGCATTTT.

The chain carries TRBV5-1 and TRBJ2-6, with D possibly being TRBD1 (6 bases). V lost 1 base to trimming and J lost 4 bases, with 12 bases between them. This CDR3 contains 16 residues. Germline V gene sequence: CDR1 SGHRS, CDR2 YFSETQ. The CDR3 sequence: CASSLTGNGGANVLTF. In DNA, the CDR3 is TGCGCCAGCAGCTTGACAGGGAATGGAGGGGCCAACGTCCTGACTTTC.

With respect to this clonotype: One end of the junction varies from germline; a read error may be responsible. V usage is TRBV7-7 and J usage is TRBJ2-7; a weak D match, TRBD2 (6 bases). The CDR3 length is 15 residues. Germline values: CDR1 SSHAT, CDR2 FNYEAQ (reference sequence). In DNA form, the CDR3 reads TGTGCTAGCAGCTCCGGTCCTAGCGCCTCCTACGAGCAGTACTTC. It yields the protein CASSSGPSASYEQYF.

The CDR3 loop reads CASRTERRGTEAFF. The CDR3 DNA reads TGCGCCAGCAGGACGGAACGAAGGGGCACTGAAGCTTTCTTT. The chain links TRBV5-1 to TRBJ1-1, with a tentative D call TRBD1 (5 bases). This CDR3 spans 14 amino acids. Germline V gene sequence: CDR1 SGHRS, CDR2 YFSETQ. V lost 5 bases and J lost 4, with 15 bases in between. Supplemented by reference TRBV5-1 and TRBJ1-1, the full variable domain reads KAGVTQTPRYLIKTRGQQVTLSCSPISGHRSVSWYQQTPGQGLQFLFEYFSETQRNKGNFPGRFSGRQFSNSRSEMNVSTLELGDSALYLCASRTERRGTEAFFGQGTRLTVV.

This clonotype was found a few times. V is TRBV7-9 and J is TRBJ2-2, with 8 positions matching TRBD1. Germline CDR1 is SEHNR and CDR2 is FQNEAQ (reference sequence). J lost 4 bases, V lost 6 bases, and 7 bases had no gene match. CDR3 length: 15 residues. The chain's CDR3 is CASRRTGNPTGELFF. The CDR3 nucleotides read TGTGCCAGCAGACGGACAGGGAATCCCACCGGGGAGCTGTTTTTT. Full variable domain (remainder filled in from reference TRBV7-9 and TRBJ2-2): DTGVSQNPRHKITKRGQNVTFRCDPISEHNRLYWYRQTLGQGPEFLTYFQNEAQLEKSRLLSDRFSAERPKGSFSTLEIQRTEQGDSAMYLCASRRTGNPTGELFFGEGSRLTVL.

A remark on this clonotype: It is unclear where the CDR3 begins or ends on the DNA, so no DNA is shown, and the CDR3 is as TCRdb lists it. The chain uses TRBV5-5 and TRBJ1-1; the D call of TRBD1 is as the table states it, not checked on the DNA. The CDR3 is 13 residues long, ends included. Germline CDR1 SGHKS, CDR2 YYEKEE (reference sequence). CDR3 residues: CASSFGIGTGDFF.

This clonotype was observed a few times. The chain combines TRBV7-9 with TRBJ2-2; D is unresolved. Germline CDR1 is SEHNR and CDR2 is FQNEAQ (reference sequence). The CDR3 consists of 15 residues. Trimming pared 2 bases from V and 2 bases from J, leaving 9 bases between. CDR3 loop: CASSLRRINTGELFF. CDR3 nucleotides: TGTGCCAGCAGCTTAAGACGGATAAACACCGGGGAGCTGTTTTTT.

The V call is TRBV29-1, the J call TRBJ2-7; TRBD2 might be the D (8 bases). From germline, CDR1 is SQVTM and CDR2 ANQGSEA. V gave up 5 bases and J gave up 3 bases, with 14 bases separating them. This CDR3 comprises 13 residues. The CDR3 coding sequence is TGCAGCGTTAGGCGGGGGGACAGCTACGAGCAGTACTTC. Translating gives CSVRRGDSYEQYF.

The chain employs TRBV18 and TRBJ2-2; D uncertain. In germline, CDR1 is KGHSH, CDR2 LQKENI. The V and J ends lost 3 bases and 1 base respectively, with 9 bases between them. CDR3 length: 15 amino acids. The CDR3 here is CASSPRQVNTGELFF. The CDR3 DNA reads TGTGCCAGCTCACCGCGGCAAGTGAACACCGGGGAGCTGTTTTTT.

This clonotype was observed at least ten times. This may stem from a read error, because a much larger clone lies one nucleotide away. The rearrangement joins TRBV7-9 to TRBJ1-1; no clear D. The CDR3 runs 13 residues. Germline assignment: CDR1 SEHNR and CDR2 FQNEAQ (reference sequence). V was clipped by 3 bases and J by 0 bases, with 5 bases between them. Written as DNA, the CDR3 is TGTGCCAGCAGCTTTACAGTGAACACTGAAGCTTTCTTT. This sequence encodes CASSFTVNTEAFF.

Of note for this clonotype: At one boundary the junction diverges from the germline segment, which might be a read error. The V and J genes are TRBV12-3 or TRBV12-4 and TRBJ1-5; D gene ambiguous. This CDR3 is built from 12 residues. CDR3 sequence (DNA): TGTGCCAACAGTCTGAGCAATCAGCCCCAGCATTTT. Encoded protein: CANSLSNQPQHF.

For the CDR3, the DNA is TGTGCCTGGAGTGTCGGACTAGCGGGACGGGAGCAGTACTTC. It is translated as CAWSVGLAGREQYF. This rearrangement joins TRBV30 to TRBJ2-7, with 12 bases that match TRBD2. The ends lost 0 bases at V and 7 bases at J; junction bases unmatched: 4. The CDR3 length is 14 residues. The germline gives CDR1 GTSNPN, CDR2 SVGIG (reference sequence).

CDR3 in DNA: TGTGCCAGCAGCGCCTCCCGGACAGGGGGTTCTGAGGGTGAAGCTTTCTTT. It encodes CASSASRTGGSEGEAFF. This chain uses TRBV9 with TRBJ1-1; 10 nucleotides agree with TRBD1. The CDR3 is 17 residues long. Germline CDR1 and CDR2: SGDLS and YYNGEE. Germline trimming cut 3 bases from V and 7 bases from J; bases unmatched to any gene: 15.

This clonotype was seen only once. The chain uses TRBV28 and TRBJ2-7, with 10 positions matching TRBD1. The CDR3 totals 15 residues. CDR1 and CDR2 (germline): MDHEN, SYDVKM. Trimming took 6 bases from V and 2 from J; bases not matched to a gene: 7. The CDR3 DNA sequence: TGTGCCAGCAGCACCGGACAGGGGGGAACCTACGAGCAGTACTTC. As protein: CASSTGQGGTYEQYF.

The table lists this clonotype with many counts. V is TRBV6-1 and J is TRBJ2-1; TRBD2 might be the D (5 bases). The CDR3 covers 14 residues. The V gene's germline CDR1 is MNHNS and CDR2 SASEGT. Trimming pared 5 bases from V and 4 bases from J, leaving 12 bases between. The CDR3 sequence: CASSPRTGYNEQFF. The CDR3, as DNA: TGTGCCAGCAGTCCCCGGACTGGATACAATGAGCAGTTCTTC.

The CDR3 nucleotides are TGTGCCAGCAGCCAAGGGTTCGGGACCTTGGGCGATGAGCAGTTCTTC. Protein product: CASSQGFGTLGDEQFF. The chain joins TRBV6-1 to TRBJ2-1; D could derive from TRBD1 or TRBD2 (5 bases each). Trimming shortened V by 6 bases and J by 8 bases, and 23 bases separated the two germline ends. The CDR3 totals 16 residues. Per germline, CDR1 MNHNS and CDR2 SASEGT.

The J gene is TRBJ2-1, the V gene TRBV5-4; 7 bases are a match to TRBD2. V gave up 2 bases and J gave up 4 bases; unmatched junction bases: 6. The CDR3 contains 15 residues. Germline V gene lookup returns CDR1 SGHNT and CDR2 YYREEE (reference sequence). CDR3 protein: CASSLAGRRYNEQFF. The CDR3 region has the DNA TGTGCCAGCAGCTTAGCGGGAAGGAGATACAATGAGCAGTTCTTC. Based on the CDR3 plus reference TRBV5-4 and TRBJ2-1, the full variable domain is ETGVTQSPTHLIKTRGQQVTLRCSSQSGHNTVSWYQQALGQGPQFIFQYYREEENGRGNFPPRFSGLQFPNYSSELNVNALELDDSALYLCASSLAGRRYNEQFFGPGTRLTVL.

This clonotype showed up just a few times. At one boundary the junction diverges from the germline segment, which might be a read error. The genes are TRBV5-1 and TRBJ2-5, with unresolved D. The CDR3 is made up of 13 amino acids. The germline V gene encodes CDR1 SGHRS and CDR2 YFSETQ. DNA of the CDR3: TGTGCCAGCAGCTTGGTAGGAGAGACGACCCAGTACTTC. This encodes CASSLVGETTQYF.